The source of this T cell receptor beta chain is a study of response to subunit inactivated influenza vaccine. Germline assignment: CDR1 KGHSH and CDR2 LQKENI. There are 11 residues in the CDR3. Deletions cut 8 bases from V and 3 bases from J, with 7 bases between. TCRdb analysed the RT-PCR reads with MiXCR anew, one entry per CDR3 protein. The profile covers fewer than 400,000 distinct CDR3 sequences, with just over 20% appearing a single time and 10% taken by the ten largest. Points from the study as a whole: After each seasonal influenza vaccination, few new T cells are recruited, the authors suggested.

Note on this clonotype: Its target is unknown.

This TCR was recovered from a man in his fifties or sixties who received an inactivated influenza vaccine. J is TRBJ2-5 and V is TRBV18; D remains unclear. Sample: PBMCs from blood, taken 21 months after vaccination. CDR3 in amino acids: CASASEETQYF. CDR3 nucleotides: TGTGCCAGCGCTAGTGAAGAGACCCAGTACTTC.